This T cell receptor beta chain was identified during a study of blood T cell repertoires in COVID-19. Study-level information: Italy, Spain and the United States were the sources of the convalescent and acute COVID-19 samples. T cells, B-cell-depleted T cells, or PBMCs provided the cDNA or gDNA that served as material.

Per the study methods: Estimates of nucleated cell counts were drawn from the amplification of reference gene primers. Sequencing was performed with immunoSEQ multiplex PCR; in TCRdb, only in-frame clones are kept and a portion is missing. V, J and clone size reflect that table, while D and trimming were determined from the DNA. The sample lists around 86,000 clones, more than 75% occurring once. The CDR3 has 14 residues. V dropped 6 bases and J dropped 6 bases, with 18 bases sitting between them. Germline CDR1 reads MDHEN; CDR2 reads SYDVKM. V is TRBV28 and J is TRBJ2-7; D not certain. Sequencing used peripheral blood. The TCR was taken from a human donor in a cohort sampled during active COVID-19. CDR3 nucleotides: TGTGCCAGCAGATCTAGTATTGTATCCGTCGAGCAGTACTTC. This encodes CASRSSIVSVEQYF.